These T cell receptor beta chains were read from a single sample in a study of blood T cells in healthy people across ages. TCRdb fed the 5' RACE reads into MiXCR, producing one record per CDR3 protein. The profile shows about 540,000 distinct CDR3 sequences, 20% to 30% of them singletons. These data were also reused for a study on T cells of mothers and their children.

The sequenced material came from blood. Source of these receptors: a boy younger than 18 in good health. Both conserved end residues are part of each CDR3. The D gene is left open where the match is weak. A row's size may be missing; if present it is once, few, many or a size class.

v_call,d_call,j_call,clone_size,cdr3_nt,cdr3_aa
TRBV11-2,-,TRBJ2-3,-,TGTGCCAGCAGCTTGGAGGGGCTCACAGATACGCAGTATTTT,CASSLEGLTDTQYF
TRBV4-3,TRBD2,TRBJ2-1,-,TGCGCCAGCAGCCAAGAAGGGCTAGCGGGAGAAGCATACAATGAGCAGTTCTTC,CASSQEGLAGEAYNEQFF
TRBV28,-,TRBJ2-2,-,TGTGCCAGCAGTTTATGGTTTAGCGGGAACACCGGGGAGCTGTTTTTT,CASSLWFSGNTGELFF
TRBV6-5,TRBD1,TRBJ2-1,-,TGTGCCAGCAGCTACAGGGGACAGACATTAGGCGTCGACAGCTCCTACAATGAGCAGTTCTTC,CASSYRGQTLGVDSSYNEQFF
TRBV7-2,-,TRBJ2-7,-,TGTGCCAGCAGCTTCGGGGACCCGTTGTACTTC,CASSFGDPLYF
TRBV7-9,-,TRBJ2-2,-,TGTGCCAGCAGCCCCGAATGGTGGGAGGCCGGGGAGCTGTTTTTT,CASSPEWWEAGELFF
TRBV5-1,-,TRBJ2-7,-,TGCGCCAGCAGCCGTACGACCGGGATAAGCTCCTACGAGCAGTACTTC,CASSRTTGISSYEQYF
TRBV6-2/TRBV6-3,TRBD1,TRBJ2-1,few,TGTGCCACCCGAACCCCGGGACAGGGTGACTACAATGAGCAGTTCTTC,CATRTPGQGDYNEQFF
TRBV12-3/TRBV12-4,-,TRBJ1-1,-,TGTGCCAGCAGCGTTATTGGGGAAACTGAAGCTTTCTTT,CASSVIGETEAFF
TRBV20-1,TRBD2,TRBJ2-1,-,TGCAGTGCTAGAGGACAACTAGCGGGAGACTACAATGAGCAGTTCTTC,CSARGQLAGDYNEQFF
TRBV6-2/TRBV6-3,-,TRBJ1-5,-,TGTGCCAGCAGTTACGGCTATCAGCCCCAGCATTTT,CASSYGYQPQHF
TRBV20-1,TRBD2,TRBJ2-3,few,TGCAGCGGGGAGCGGGGAGCAGCAGATACGCAGTATTTT,CSGERGAADTQYF
TRBV20-1,TRBD1,TRBJ1-2,few,TGCAGTGCTAGGGGACAGGGGCCCTATGGCTACACCTTC,CSARGQGPYGYTF
TRBV29-1,-,TRBJ2-3,-,TGCACTATCTCGGAGTCCGGCACAGATACGCAGTATTTT,CTISESGTDTQYF
TRBV15,TRBD2,TRBJ2-1,many,TGTGCCACCAGCAGAGAGAGCGGGGGGGCGGATGAGCAGTTCTTC,CATSRESGGADEQFF
TRBV28,-,TRBJ2-3,-,TGTCCCGACAGGCCGGTTGGAGATACGCAGTATTTT,CPDRPVGDTQYF
TRBV7-9,-,TRBJ1-5,-,TGTGCCAGCAGCTTATCCTCAGGGGCACAGCCCCAGCATTTT,CASSLSSGAQPQHF
TRBV5-1,-,TRBJ1-4,few,TGCGCCAGCAGCTTGGCGGGGCAGGCGGGAAGGAAACTGTTTTTT,CASSLAGQAGRKLFF
TRBV7-2,-,TRBJ2-1,few,TGTGCCAGCAGCTCCTACCTCACTAGCTCCTACAATGAGCAGTTCTTC,CASSSYLTSSYNEQFF
TRBV10-3,-,TRBJ2-5,-,TGTGCCGTCTCTGTAAGGGGCGCGGGTGAGACCCAGTACTTC,CAVSVRGAGETQYF
TRBV12-3/TRBV12-4,-,TRBJ2-5,few,TGTGCCAGCAGTTTATCCAAGGACGGCCGGGAAGAGACCCAGTACTTC,CASSLSKDGREETQYF
TRBV2,TRBD2,TRBJ2-1,-,TGTGCCAGCAGTGAGGATAGCGGGGATAGCTCCTACAATGAGCAGTTCTTC,CASSEDSGDSSYNEQFF
TRBV6-2/TRBV6-3,-,TRBJ2-6,-,TGTGCCAGCCGGGATGGGGGAACTGGGGCCAACGTCCTGACTTTC,CASRDGGTGANVLTF
TRBV24-1,-,TRBJ2-7,-,TGTGCCACCAGTGATTTGATTTCGGGGGCCGGGCAGTACTTC,CATSDLISGAGQYF
TRBV10-3,-,TRBJ2-3,many,TGTGCCATCAGGTTAGGGACTGGTACCGATACGCAGTATTTT,CAIRLGTGTDTQYF
TRBV6-5,-,TRBJ1-1,many,TGTGCCAGCAGTTACCAGGGAATCACTGAAGCTTTCTTT,CASSYQGITEAFF
TRBV7-2,-,TRBJ1-2,-,TGTGCCAGCAGCTTAGAGGCAGGGGCCCAGAACTATGGCTACACCTTC,CASSLEAGAQNYGYTF
TRBV13,TRBD1,TRBJ1-2,-,TGTGCCAGCAGCTCCCGGGACAGGGGGCTTTGGGGCTACACCTTC,CASSSRDRGLWGYTF
TRBV4-3,-,TRBJ2-4,few,TGCGCCAGCAGCCAAGGGAGGGACATGGGGGCTAAAAACATTCAGTACTTC,CASSQGRDMGAKNIQYF
TRBV25-1,-,TRBJ2-5,-,TGTGCCAGCAGTGAATGGGGGCTGGCGGGTATCCCCGAGACCCAGTACTTC,CASSEWGLAGIPETQYF